This TCR beta chain was obtained from a study of blood T cells in healthy people across ages. Study conclusions and caveats: A roughly linear age-dependent decrease characterized TCR beta diversity per million T cells.

This clonotype was seen only once. As yet, its antigen is unknown. Donors ranged from roughly 6 to 100 years old and were healthy Caucasians in Russia. The authors drew around 9.3 milliliters of peripheral blood from each donor. A second about 7 to 12 cycle PCR used barcoded and J-beta primers. The yield of each sample was at least 2.5 million CDR3-containing paired-end reads. Each CDR3 protein is one row after TCRdb ran MiXCR on the 5' RACE reads. Among 1.2 million to 1.5 million distinct CDR3 sequences listed, approximately 59% were seen once. Germline V CDR1 and CDR2: SGHDT, YYEEEE. V was pared by 4 bases and J by 5 bases, with 10 bases of the junction left unmatched. This CDR3 has 15 amino acids.

This TCR came from a man between 18 and 35 years old in good health. The chain carries TRBV5-6 and TRBJ2-5, with 8 bases aligning to TRBD1. Sequenced material: blood. CDR3 sequence reads: CASSADRGTRETQYF. The CDR3 nucleotides read TGTGCCAGCAGCGCCGACAGGGGCACCAGGGAGACCCAGTACTTC.